What follows are 32 T cell receptor beta chains derived from one specimen sequenced in a study of graft-versus-host responses after intestinal transplantation. Intraepithelial plus lamina propria lymphocytes were released by processing graft tissue. The assay was immunoSEQ multiplex PCR, and TCRdb's table has in-frame clones only and misses some. The sample lists 5,000 to 7,000 clones, roughly 65% occurring once. The sample was ileum tissue, taken roughly 290 days after intestinal transplant. These receptors came from a human patient who received an intestinal transplant, so some T cells may come from the graft donor.

The chain uses TRBV5-8 and TRBJ2-3; 7 bases match TRBD1. The CDR3 sequence is 17 residues long. Germline V gives CDR1 SGHTS, CDR2 YDEGEE. J was trimmed by 2 bases and V by 4 bases; bases with no gene match: 13. This chain's CDR3 is CASSDDGTASLTDTQYF. In DNA form, the CDR3 reads TGTGCCAGCAGCGACGATGGGACAGCTAGCCTCACAGATACGCAGTATTTT.

The V gene is TRBV5-1, the J gene TRBJ1-5; 7 bases fit TRBD1. Germline V lookup: CDR1 SGHRS, CDR2 YFSETQ. This CDR3 is 16 amino acids long. Trimming took 0 bases from V and 6 from J; bases not matched to a gene: 9. The CDR3 DNA reads TGCGCCAGCAGCTTGGAACCCAATACAGGGGTTCAGCCCCAGCATTTT. Translated, it gives CASSLEPNTGVQPQHF.

This sequence joins TRBV2 and TRBJ2-3; D may be TRBD1 (5 bases). The germline V gene encodes CDR1 SNHLY and CDR2 FYNNEI. The V end was cut by 6 bases, the J end by 2 bases, with 9 bases between. The CDR3 runs to 13 residues. In DNA, the CDR3 is TGTGCCAGCAGGGACACTTACACAGATACGCAGTATTTT. Its protein is CASRDTYTDTQYF.

This chain links TRBV6-5 with TRBJ2-1, with D possibly matching TRBD1 (6 bases). CDR3 length equals 12 residues. CDR1 and CDR2 (germline): MNHEY, SVGAGI. V shed 5 bases and J shed 6 bases, with 8 bases lying between them. The CDR3 spells CASSTGLNEQFF. In DNA, the CDR3 is TGTGCCAGCAGTACAGGGCTCAATGAGCAGTTCTTC.

The sample holds one count of this clone. The J gene is TRBJ2-6, the V gene TRBV7-2, with D unresolved. The CDR3 extends over 15 amino acids. Trimming removed 6 bases at V and 0 bases at J, with 9 bases between. CDR1 and CDR2 (germline): SGHTA, FQGNSA. CDR3 region: CASSRDGSGANVLTF. The CDR3, as DNA: TGTGCCAGCAGTCGCGACGGCTCTGGGGCCAACGTCCTGACTTTC.

This clone rates as medium-sized. This sequence joins TRBV28 and TRBJ1-5; 10 bases line up with TRBD1. The CDR3 is 15 amino acids. CDR1 is MDHEN, CDR2 SYDVKM, per germline. Trimming at V came to 5 bases and at J to 6 bases, leaving 7 bases not matched to a gene. The CDR3, as DNA: TGTGCCAGCAGTCCCGGGACAGGGGTTAGTCAGCCCCAGCATTTT. Its protein is CASSPGTGVSQPQHF. Full variable domain (missing parts from reference TRBV28 and TRBJ1-5): DVKVTQSSRYLVKRTGEKVFLECVQDMDHENMFWYRQDPGLGLRLIYFSYDVKMKEKGDIPEGYSVSREKKERFSLILESASTNQTSMYLCASSPGTGVSQPQHFGDGTRLSIL.

The chain uses TRBV2 and TRBJ2-3; D is possibly TRBD1 (5 bases). Germline V gene data show CDR1 as SNHLY and CDR2 as FYNNEI. V lost 7 bases and J 0 bases, leaving 17 bases between the germline ends. The CDR3 extends over 16 amino acids. DNA for the CDR3: TGTGCCAGCAACGCCAGAAGGGGCCTTAGCACAGATACGCAGTATTTT. Encoded protein: CASNARRGLSTDTQYF.

This chain uses TRBV5-1 with TRBJ1-2; possible D gene TRBD1, 5 bases. Between the trimmed V and J ends, which lost 4 bases and 0 bases, there was a span of 10 bases. CDR1 is SGHRS and CDR2 is YFSETQ in the germline V gene. CDR3 size: 14 residues. The CDR3 DNA is TGCGCCAGCAGCCCCGGACACTCTAACTATGGCTACACCTTC. Translated: CASSPGHSNYGYTF.

The chain has TRBV19 and TRBJ2-1; 7 positions match TRBD2. This CDR3 has 16 amino acids. The ends lost 0 bases at V and 4 bases at J; junction bases unmatched: 6. CDR1 and CDR2 from the germline V gene are LNHDA and SQIVND (reference sequence). The CDR3 region has the DNA TGTGCCAGTAGTATAGAAGGACTAGTCAGATACAATGAGCAGTTCTTC. Translating gives CASSIEGLVRYNEQFF.

The V gene is TRBV6-1, the J gene TRBJ2-7, with 8 positions matching TRBD1. J was trimmed by 2 bases and V by 5 bases; bases with no gene match: 5. CDR1 MNHNS and CDR2 SASEGT come from the germline V gene. The CDR3 covers 14 residues. Here the CDR3 DNA reads TGTGCCAGCAGTCGCCGGGACAGGCCCTACGAGCAGTACTTC. This sequence encodes CASSRRDRPYEQYF.

This chain uses TRBV9 with TRBJ1-2; D remains ambiguous. V lost 0 bases and J 3 bases, leaving 3 bases between the germline ends. Germline V gene sequence: CDR1 SGDLS, CDR2 YYNGEE. This CDR3 region has 12 residues. The CDR3 DNA is TGTGCCAGCAGCGTAGGACACTATGGCTACACCTTC. Protein product: CASSVGHYGYTF.

The V gene is TRBV11-2, the J gene TRBJ2-1; 11 bases are a match to TRBD2. The V gene's germline CDR1 is SGHAT and CDR2 FQNNGV. V dropped 0 bases and J dropped 2; count of bases not matched to a gene: 3. The CDR3 contains 17 residues. The CDR3 nucleotides read TGTGCCAGCAGCTTAGATTGGGGACTAGCGGCCTACAATGAGCAGTTCTTC. It encodes CASSLDWGLAAYNEQFF.

The V and J genes are TRBV4-1 and TRBJ1-3; a weak D match, TRBD1 (6 bases). The CDR3 consists of 15 residues. Germline values: CDR1 MGHRA, CDR2 YSYEKL. The germline V and J ends were trimmed by 4 bases and 4 bases, with 14 bases remaining between them. In DNA form, the CDR3 reads TGCGCCAGCAGCCCCCCGGACAGTTTCGGAAACACCATATATTTT. Its translation: CASSPPDSFGNTIYF.

The CDR3 coding sequence is TGCGCCAGCAGCCGTTTTCCACCGGGACAGGGGTTTATCACAGATACGCAGTATTTT. Its translation is CASSRFPPGQGFITDTQYF. The chain has TRBV4-1 and TRBJ2-3; TRBD1 matches 10 bases. Unmatched junction bases numbered 15, after V lost 4 bases and J lost 2 bases. This CDR3 has 19 residues. Per germline, CDR1 MGHRA and CDR2 YSYEKL.

This chain uses TRBV5-6 with TRBJ2-7; 8 positions match TRBD1. V lost 6 bases to trimming and J lost 2 bases; unmatched junction nucleotides: 4. There are 13 residues in the CDR3. Germline V CDR1 and CDR2: SGHDT, YYEEEE. The CDR3 spells CASTGTGPYEQYF. The CDR3 DNA is TGTGCCAGCACCGGGACAGGCCCCTACGAGCAGTACTTC.

This clone appeared a few times. The rearrangement joins TRBV28 to TRBJ1-2; no reliable D call. The CDR3 is 14 amino acids. Germline V gives CDR1 MDHEN, CDR2 SYDVKM. Trimming pared 6 bases from V and 4 bases from J, leaving 15 bases between. CDR3 sequence (DNA): TGTGCCAGCAGCTGGGCTGGGTCAGCCTATGGCTACACCTTC. Encoded protein: CASSWAGSAYGYTF.

V and J are TRBV9 and TRBJ2-7; D is unclear. CDR1 is SGDLS, CDR2 YYNGEE, per germline. V was shortened by 4 bases and J by 0 bases, with 17 bases between the two germline ends. The CDR3 is made up of 16 amino acids. CDR3 nucleotide sequence: TGTGCCAGCAGCACCCAGCCGGCGGTCCCCTCCTACGAGCAGTACTTC. Encoded protein: CASSTQPAVPSYEQYF.

The chain combines TRBV29-1 with TRBJ1-1; D is possibly TRBD1 (5 bases). CDR3 length: 11 amino acids. Germline V gives CDR1 SQVTM, CDR2 ANQGSEA. The germline V and J ends were trimmed by 2 bases and 9 bases, with 10 bases remaining between them. CDR3 amino acids: CSVEIGAKAFF. CDR3 coding DNA: TGCAGCGTTGAAATAGGGGCGAAAGCTTTCTTT.

In this sample, this clone turned up a few times. V is TRBV28 and J is TRBJ1-5; weak D call: TRBD1 (6 bases). Looked up from germline, CDR1 is MDHEN and CDR2 is SYDVKM. There are 13 residues in the CDR3. Trimming left V 2 bases short and J 11 bases short, with 13 bases between. The CDR3 is CASSLQGLNSQHF. CDR3 in DNA: TGTGCCAGCAGTTTACAGGGGTTAAACTCCCAGCATTTT.

V gene TRBV25-1 combines with J gene TRBJ2-7; D is ambiguous. The V gene lost 3 bases and the J gene lost 0 bases, with 15 bases spanning the gap. This CDR3 is built from 16 residues. Germline CDR1 MGHDK, CDR2 SYGVNS. CDR3 DNA: TGTGCCAGCAGTGACTCCGCTACAGTCGCCTCCTACGAGCAGTACTTC. The encoded protein is CASSDSATVASYEQYF.

This clone was seen only a few times. The CDR3 is CASSQDPSGWGRRNTGELFF. In DNA, the CDR3 is TGTGCCAGCAGCCAAGATCCTTCGGGGTGGGGACGGAGGAACACCGGGGAGCTGTTTTTT. The V call is TRBV4-2, the J call TRBJ2-2; D may match TRBD1 or TRBD2 (5 bases each). Trimming left V 0 bases short and J 1 base short, with 21 bases between. This CDR3 spans 20 amino acids. Germline V lookup: CDR1 LGHNA, CDR2 YNFKEQ.

This rearrangement joins TRBV14 to TRBJ1-4; 7 bases are a match to TRBD1. Germline-derived CDR1 and CDR2 are SGHDN and FVKESK. Trimming at V came to 4 bases and at J to 4 bases, leaving 3 bases not matched to a gene. The CDR3 contains 14 residues. The CDR3 bases are TGTGCCAGCAGCCCGACAGGGCGTAATGAAAAACTGTTTTTT. It specifies CASSPTGRNEKLFF.

Within the sample, this clone is large. J is TRBJ1-4 and V is TRBV5-6, with 8 bases lining up with TRBD1. V shed 0 bases and J 7 bases; nucleotides not matched to a gene: 8. This CDR3 comprises 16 residues. Germline CDR1 and CDR2: SGHDT and YYEEEE. Here the CDR3 DNA reads TGTGCCAGCAGCTTGGGGAACAGGGGGTTCCCTGAAAAACTGTTTTTT. This sequence encodes CASSLGNRGFPEKLFF.

This clone was observed once. The chain couples TRBV7-9 to TRBJ2-5, with 8 bases fitting TRBD1. This CDR3 contains 17 residues. Germline lookup yields CDR1 SEHNR and CDR2 FQNEAQ (reference sequence). V dropped 5 bases and J dropped 4; count of bases not matched to a gene: 15. The CDR3 region has the DNA TGTGCCAGCAGCCCGGACAGGGATAGCCGCCGCCGAGAGACCCAGTACTTC. The encoded protein is CASSPDRDSRRRETQYF.

The rearrangement joins TRBV5-1 to TRBJ2-4; 14 nucleotides agree with TRBD2. Losses at the gene ends were 4 bases for V and 9 bases for J; bases not matched to a gene: 6. The CDR3 is made up of 15 amino acids. Germline-derived CDR1 and CDR2 are SGHRS and YFSETQ. In DNA, the CDR3 is TGCGCCAGCAGCCCGGGGACTAGCGGGAGAGGCATTCAGTACTTC. Protein sequence: CASSPGTSGRGIQYF.

V and J are TRBV25-1 and TRBJ2-7; D tentatively fits TRBD1 or TRBD2 (5 bases each). Germline-derived CDR1 and CDR2 are MGHDK and SYGVNS. V lost 7 bases to trimming and J lost 1 base, with 11 bases between them. The CDR3 loop spans 13 amino acids. This CDR3 is CASTRDPSYEQYF. As DNA, the CDR3 is TGTGCCAGCACCCGGGACCCTTCCTACGAGCAGTACTTC.

This clone was detected only once. The rearrangement links TRBV15 to TRBJ2-5; D may correspond to TRBD1 or TRBD2 (5 bases each). Germline V lookup: CDR1 LNHNV, CDR2 YYDKDF (reference sequence). Trimming removed 1 base from V and 5 bases from J, with 14 bases in between. This CDR3 has 15 amino acids. The CDR3 sequence is CATSRAVGTAETQYF. The CDR3 DNA reads as TGTGCCACCAGCAGAGCAGTCGGGACGGCGGAGACCCAGTACTTC. The entire variable domain, with the rest obtained from reference TRBV15 and TRBJ2-5, is as follows: DAMVIQNPRYQVTQFGKPVTLSCSQTLNHNVMYWYQQKSSQAPKLLFHYYDKDFNNEADTPDNFQSRRPNTSFCFLDIRSPGLGDTAMYLCATSRAVGTAETQYFGPGTRLLVL.

This clone appeared once. The rearrangement joins TRBV4-1 to TRBJ2-1, with TRBD2 matching 7 bases. The CDR3 runs to 16 residues. Losses at the gene ends were 2 bases for V and 5 bases for J; bases not matched to a gene: 9. The germline CDR1 and CDR2 sequences are MGHRA and YSYEKL. As DNA, the CDR3 is TGCGCCAGCAGCCAATTAGTACTAGCGTCAGACAATGAGCAGTTCTTC. Amino acid sequence: CASSQLVLASDNEQFF.

The chain joins TRBV7-9 to TRBJ2-3; 9 bases line up with TRBD2. This CDR3 contains 16 residues. Losses at the gene ends were 5 bases for V and 3 bases for J; bases not matched to a gene: 9. CDR1 is SEHNR and CDR2 is FQNEAQ in the germline V gene (reference sequence). The CDR3 sequence is CASSPVGGRATDTQYF. In nucleotides, the CDR3 is TGTGCCAGCAGCCCGGTAGGCGGGAGGGCAACAGATACGCAGTATTTT.

This clone was detected only once. The rearrangement uses TRBV21-1 and TRBJ2-7; the tabulated D call, TRBD1, remains unverified against the DNA. TRBV21-1 is a documented pseudogene. The CDR3 is 11 residues long. CDR3 amino acids: CASSGTYEQYF. Written as DNA, the CDR3 is TGTGCCAGCTCAGGGACCTACGAGCAGTACTTC.

This chain connects TRBV6-5 to TRBJ1-5, with 7 bases matching TRBD1. The J segment lost 5 bases and the V segment lost 2 bases, leaving 3 bases of the junction unmatched. Looked up from germline, CDR1 is MNHEY and CDR2 is SVGAGI. The CDR3 is 14 residues long. This chain's CDR3 is CASSYPDRHQPQHF. DNA of the CDR3: TGTGCCAGCAGTTACCCGGACAGGCATCAGCCCCAGCATTTT.

The chain's CDR3 is CASSTISGTSSYNEQFF. CDR3 nucleotide sequence: TGTGCCAGTAGTACCATCTCCGGGACTAGCTCCTACAATGAGCAGTTCTTC. This chain joins TRBV19 and TRBJ2-1, with 8 positions matching TRBD2. This CDR3 is 17 amino acids long. Germline CDR1 and CDR2: LNHDA and SQIVND (reference sequence). After removal of 4 bases from V and 0 bases from J, the junction contained 8 bases not matched to a gene.